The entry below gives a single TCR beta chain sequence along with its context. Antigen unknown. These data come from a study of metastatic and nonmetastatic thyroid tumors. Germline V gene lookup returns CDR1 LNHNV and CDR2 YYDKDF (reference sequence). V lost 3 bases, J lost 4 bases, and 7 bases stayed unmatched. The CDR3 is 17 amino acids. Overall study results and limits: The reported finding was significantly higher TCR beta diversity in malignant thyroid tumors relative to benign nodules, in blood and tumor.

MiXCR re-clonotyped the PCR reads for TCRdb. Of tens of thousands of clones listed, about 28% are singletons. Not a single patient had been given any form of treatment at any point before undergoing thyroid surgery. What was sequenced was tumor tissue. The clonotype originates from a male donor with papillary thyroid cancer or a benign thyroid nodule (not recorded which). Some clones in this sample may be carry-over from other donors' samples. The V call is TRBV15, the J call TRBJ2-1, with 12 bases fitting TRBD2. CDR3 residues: CATSRERTSGTYNEQFF. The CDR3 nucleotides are TGTGCCACCAGCAGGGAAAGGACTAGCGGGACTTACAATGAGCAGTTCTTC.